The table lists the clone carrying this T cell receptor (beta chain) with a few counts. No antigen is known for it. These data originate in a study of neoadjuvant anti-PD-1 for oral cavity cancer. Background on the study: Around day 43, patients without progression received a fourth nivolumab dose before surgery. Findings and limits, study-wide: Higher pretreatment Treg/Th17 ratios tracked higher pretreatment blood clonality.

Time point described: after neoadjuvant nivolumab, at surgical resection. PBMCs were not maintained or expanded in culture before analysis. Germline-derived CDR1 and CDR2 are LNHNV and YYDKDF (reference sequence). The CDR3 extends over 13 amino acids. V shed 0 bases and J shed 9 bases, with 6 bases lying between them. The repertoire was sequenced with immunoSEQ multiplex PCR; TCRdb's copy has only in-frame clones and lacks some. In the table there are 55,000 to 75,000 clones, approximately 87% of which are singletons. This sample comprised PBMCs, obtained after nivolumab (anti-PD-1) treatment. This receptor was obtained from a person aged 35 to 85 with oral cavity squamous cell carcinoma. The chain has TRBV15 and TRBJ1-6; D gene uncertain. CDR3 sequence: CATSRDRGSPLHF. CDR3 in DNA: TGTGCCACCAGCAGAGATAGAGGTTCACCCCTCCACTTT.